This T cell receptor beta chain was identified during a study of T cell responses to AZD1222 COVID-19 vaccine. General study results and limits: The donor cohort was predominantly white British with a female majority, and clonal diversity may have been underestimated. At 160-218 and 743-854, vaccine-associated CD4 TCRs were dominant, and they spanned spike.

The protocol was immunoSEQ multiplex PCR, while the TCRdb copy is restricted to in-frame clones and leaves out a portion. This table holds 77,000 or so clones, 80% to 90% found once. The CDR3 length is 13 residues. V lost 2 bases to trimming and J lost 4 bases, with 6 bases between them. CDR1 is MNHEY, CDR2 SMNVEV, per germline (reference sequence). Notes on this clone: Its antigen remains unknown.

The source of this sequence is an adult in good health. This rearrangement joins TRBV27 to TRBJ2-1; D remains unclear. Here the sequenced sample was peripheral blood, taken on day 0 of AZD1222 vaccination. The CDR3 here is CASSLRLYNEQFF. CDR3 DNA sequence: TGTGCCAGCAGTTTACGACTGTACAATGAGCAGTTCTTC.